Reported below is one T cell receptor beta chain. Its matching antigen is unknown. The assay was immunoSEQ multiplex PCR, and TCRdb's table has in-frame clones only and misses some. The sample lists tens of thousands of clones, about four fifths occurring once. The data are from a study of cytomegalovirus exposure and HLA in healthy donors. Study-wide results and caveats: Rare sequences made up most TCRs, while some public TCRs were found in many donors. Researchers catalogued approximately 170 TCR beta chains as cytomegalovirus-associated. The classifier reportedly diagnosed cytomegalovirus status with high specificity and sensitivity.

This CDR3 has 15 amino acids. With 7 bases clipped from V and 4 bases from J, the junction kept 12 bases outside the gene matches. CDR1 MNHEY and CDR2 SVGAGI come from the germline V gene. This chain connects TRBV6-5 to TRBJ1-2; 7 bases are shared with TRBD1. The sample comprised PBMCs. This clonotype was obtained from a woman between 18 and 29 years old in good health and CMV-seropositive. CDR3 loop: CASTLNWDSLYGYTF. In DNA form, the CDR3 reads TGTGCCAGCACCTTAAACTGGGACAGCCTCTATGGCTACACCTTC.